The entry below gives a single T cell receptor (beta chain) sequence along with its context. Its antigen is unidentified. This record comes from a study of cytomegalovirus exposure and HLA in healthy donors. Study-wide findings and caveats: The authors later found TCR association rates varying by HLA locus, with DRB1 most and HLA-C fewest. Cytomegalovirus association was listed for 164 TCR beta chains. TCR beta chain V- and J-gene trimming was linked, in a later analysis, to a missense variant in DCLRE1C.

All the people who gave samples were healthy bone marrow donors. Trimming at V came to 3 bases and at J to 0 bases, leaving 7 bases not matched to a gene. Germline V lookup: CDR1 SGHRS, CDR2 YFSETQ. The CDR3 has 16 residues. Primers included in the PCR were 60 Vbeta and 13 Jbeta primers. The method was immunoSEQ multiplex PCR; TCRdb's version includes in-frame clones alone and lacks a portion of them. The data show about 160,000 clones, with 75% seen just once and less than 3% held by the top ten. The clonotype originates from a female donor in good health and CMV-seronegative. J is TRBJ1-1 and V is TRBV5-1; 8 bases align to TRBD1. The sample comprised PBMCs. The CDR3 coding sequence is TGCGCCAGCAGCTACGGACAGGGACCTTTGAACACTGAAGCTTTCTTT. This translates into CASSYGQGPLNTEAFF.